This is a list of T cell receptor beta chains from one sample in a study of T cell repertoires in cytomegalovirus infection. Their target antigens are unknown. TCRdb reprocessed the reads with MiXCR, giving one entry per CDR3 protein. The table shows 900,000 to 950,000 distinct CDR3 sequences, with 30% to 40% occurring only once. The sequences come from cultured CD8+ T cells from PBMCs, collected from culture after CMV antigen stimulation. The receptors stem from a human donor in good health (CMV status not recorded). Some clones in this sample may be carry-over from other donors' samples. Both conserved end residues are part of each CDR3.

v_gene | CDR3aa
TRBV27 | CASGPGTSSQDTQYF
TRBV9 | CASSPRESSYNEQFF
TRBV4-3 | CANSPTGLNTEAFF
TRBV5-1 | CASSSYTGTEQFF
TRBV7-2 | CASSDSPDNREYSYEQYF
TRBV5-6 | CASSLGTGGRLSSPLHF
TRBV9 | CASSALGRGEQYF
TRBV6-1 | CTSRTGLSSYNEQFF
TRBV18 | CASLGVQGPNTEAFF
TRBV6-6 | CASSTPKGGRRNQPQHF
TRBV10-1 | CASSPSPAKNIQYF
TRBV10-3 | CAISEERTRNQETQYF
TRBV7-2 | CASSHPSSSPPEAFF
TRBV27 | CASTPHWRGDTGELFF
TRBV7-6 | CASSFPETGQNTGELFF
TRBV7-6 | CASSPLDGFSNQPQHF
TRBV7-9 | CASSWGGDLSNQPQHF
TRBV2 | CASSTYNYYGYTF
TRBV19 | CASSMKHGRDQYF
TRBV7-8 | CASSLDSNGYTF
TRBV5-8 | CASSSGTVATGELFF
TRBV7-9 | CASSPGPVEAFF
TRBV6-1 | CASSEGLAESYEQYF
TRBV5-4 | CASSLEVTGVRDNEQFF
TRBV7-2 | CASSHWGDTEAFF
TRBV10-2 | CASSEATSGGAETQYF
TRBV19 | CASSIVEGTEAFF